The T cell receptor beta chain described here comes from a study of early T cells in non-severe SARS-CoV-2 infection. The germline V and J ends were trimmed by 1 base and 7 bases, with 20 bases remaining between them. Germline V gives CDR1 MGHRA, CDR2 YSYEKL. The CDR3 contains 16 residues. TCRdb re-derived calls from the 5' RACE reads in MiXCR, one entry per CDR3 protein. The repertoire holds 20,000 to 25,000 distinct CDR3 sequences, with roughly 4.7% as singletons. This clonotype was found a few times. This sequence was found in an adult who was a healthcare worker with PCR-confirmed SARS-CoV-2 infection or an uninfected control (not recorded which). The sample taken for sequencing was whole blood. The gene calls are TRBV4-1 and TRBJ2-7; weak D call: TRBD2 (5 bases). The CDR3 reads CASSQGETRGPREQYF. The CDR3, as DNA: TGCGCCAGCAGCCAAGGGGAGACCAGAGGCCCACGGGAGCAGTACTTC.